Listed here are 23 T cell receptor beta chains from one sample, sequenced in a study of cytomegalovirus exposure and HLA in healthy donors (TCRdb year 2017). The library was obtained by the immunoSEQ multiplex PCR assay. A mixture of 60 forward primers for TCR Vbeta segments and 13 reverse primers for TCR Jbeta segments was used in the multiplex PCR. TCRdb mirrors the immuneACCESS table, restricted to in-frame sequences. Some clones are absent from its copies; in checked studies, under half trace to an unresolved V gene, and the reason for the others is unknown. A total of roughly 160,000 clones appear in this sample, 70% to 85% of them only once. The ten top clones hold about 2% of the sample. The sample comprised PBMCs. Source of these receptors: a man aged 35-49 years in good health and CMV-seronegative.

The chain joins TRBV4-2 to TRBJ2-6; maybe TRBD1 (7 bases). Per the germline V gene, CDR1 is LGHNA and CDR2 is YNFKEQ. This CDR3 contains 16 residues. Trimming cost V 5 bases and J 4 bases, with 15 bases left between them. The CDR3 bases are TGTGCCAGCAGCTCGACAGGGAGGTCCGGGGCCAACGTCCTGACTTTC. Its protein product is CASSSTGRSGANVLTF.

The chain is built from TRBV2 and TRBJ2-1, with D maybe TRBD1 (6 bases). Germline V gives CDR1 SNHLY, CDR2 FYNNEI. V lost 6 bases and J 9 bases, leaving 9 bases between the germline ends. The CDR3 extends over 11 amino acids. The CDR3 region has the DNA TGTGCCAGCAGCCGCAGGGGTGAGCAGTTCTTC. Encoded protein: CASSRRGEQFF.

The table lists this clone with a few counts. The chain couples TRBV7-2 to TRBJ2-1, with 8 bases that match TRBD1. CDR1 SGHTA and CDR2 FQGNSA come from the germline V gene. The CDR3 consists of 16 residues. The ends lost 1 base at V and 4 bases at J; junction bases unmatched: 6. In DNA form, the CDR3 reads TGTGCCAGCAGCTTAGGGAACCGGGACAGGTACAATGAGCAGTTCTTC. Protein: CASSLGNRDRYNEQFF.

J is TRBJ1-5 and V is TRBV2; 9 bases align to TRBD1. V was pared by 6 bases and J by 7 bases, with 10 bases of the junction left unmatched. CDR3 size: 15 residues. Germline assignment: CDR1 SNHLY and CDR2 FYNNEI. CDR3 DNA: TGTGCCAGCAGCCCCGGACAGGGGTTTTACCAGCCCCAGCATTTT. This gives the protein CASSPGQGFYQPQHF.

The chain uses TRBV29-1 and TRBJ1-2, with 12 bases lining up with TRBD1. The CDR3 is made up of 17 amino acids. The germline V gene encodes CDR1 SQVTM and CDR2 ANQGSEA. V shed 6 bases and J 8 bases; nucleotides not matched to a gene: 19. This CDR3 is CSVRDRGRVMTREGYTF. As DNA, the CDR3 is TGCAGCGTACGGGACAGGGGGCGCGTGATGACTAGGGAGGGCTACACCTTC.

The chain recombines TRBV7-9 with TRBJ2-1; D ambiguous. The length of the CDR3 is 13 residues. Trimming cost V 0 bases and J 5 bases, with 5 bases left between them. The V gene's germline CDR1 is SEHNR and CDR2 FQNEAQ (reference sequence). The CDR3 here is CASSLARDNEQFF. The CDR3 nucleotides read TGTGCCAGCAGCTTAGCGCGCGACAATGAGCAGTTCTTC.

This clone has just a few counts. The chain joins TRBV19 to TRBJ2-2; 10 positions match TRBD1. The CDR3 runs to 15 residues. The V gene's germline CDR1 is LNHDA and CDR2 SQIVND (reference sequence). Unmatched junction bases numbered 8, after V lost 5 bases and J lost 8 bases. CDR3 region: CASSLRDRGLGELFF. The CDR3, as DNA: TGTGCCAGTAGTCTTCGGGACAGGGGCCTAGGGGAGCTGTTTTTT.

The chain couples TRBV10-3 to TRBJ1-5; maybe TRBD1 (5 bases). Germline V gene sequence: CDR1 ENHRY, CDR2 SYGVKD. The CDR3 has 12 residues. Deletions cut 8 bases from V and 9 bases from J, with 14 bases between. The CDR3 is CAIGGRAAPQHF. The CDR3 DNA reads TGTGCCATCGGCGGCAGGGCGGCGCCCCAGCATTTT.

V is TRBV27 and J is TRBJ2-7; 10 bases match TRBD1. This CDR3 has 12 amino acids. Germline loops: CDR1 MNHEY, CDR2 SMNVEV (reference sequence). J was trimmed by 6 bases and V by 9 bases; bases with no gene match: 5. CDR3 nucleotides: TGTGCCAGTGGGACAGGGGTCTCCGAGCAGTACTTC. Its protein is CASGTGVSEQYF.

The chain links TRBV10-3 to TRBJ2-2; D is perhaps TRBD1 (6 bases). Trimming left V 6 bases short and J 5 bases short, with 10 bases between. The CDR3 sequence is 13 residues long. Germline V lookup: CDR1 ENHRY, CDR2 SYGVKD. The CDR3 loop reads CAIRLQGTGELFF. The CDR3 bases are TGTGCCATCAGACTACAGGGAACCGGGGAGCTGTTTTTT.

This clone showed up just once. CDR3 sequence: CASRTQVISNQPQHF. CDR3 in DNA: TGTGCCAGTCGAACACAGGTGATCAGCAATCAGCCCCAGCATTTT. The chain links TRBV19 to TRBJ1-5, with D possibly being TRBD1 (5 bases). The CDR3 has 15 amino acids. V was shortened by 8 bases and J by 1 base, with 15 bases between the two germline ends. The germline V gene encodes CDR1 LNHDA and CDR2 SQIVND (reference sequence). The variable domain in full, with the rest retrieved from reference TRBV19 and TRBJ1-5, is DGGITQSPKYLFRKEGQNVTLSCEQNLNHDAMYWYRQDPGQGLRLIYYSQIVNDFQKGDIAEGYSVSREKKESFPLTVTSAQKNPTAFYLCASRTQVISNQPQHFGDGTRLSIL.

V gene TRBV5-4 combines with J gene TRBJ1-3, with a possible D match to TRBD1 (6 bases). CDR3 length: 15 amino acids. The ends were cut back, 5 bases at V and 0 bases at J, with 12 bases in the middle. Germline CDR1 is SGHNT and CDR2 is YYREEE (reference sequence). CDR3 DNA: TGTGCCAGCAGTTGGGGGGGCCCCTCTGGAAACACCATATATTTT. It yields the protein CASSWGGPSGNTIYF.

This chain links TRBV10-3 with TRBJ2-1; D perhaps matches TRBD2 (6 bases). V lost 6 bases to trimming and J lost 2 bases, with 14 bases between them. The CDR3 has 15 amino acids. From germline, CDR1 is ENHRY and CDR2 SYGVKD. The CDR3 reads CAIRLDGGTYNEQFF. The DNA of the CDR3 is TGTGCCATCAGGCTCGACGGCGGGACCTACAATGAGCAGTTCTTC.

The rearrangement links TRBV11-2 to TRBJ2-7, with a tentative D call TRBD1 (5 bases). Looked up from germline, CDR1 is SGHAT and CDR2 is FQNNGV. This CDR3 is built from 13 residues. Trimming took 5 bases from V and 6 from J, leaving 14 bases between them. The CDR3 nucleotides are TGTGCCAGCAGCCTTGGCAGGGCCGCCGAGCAGTACTTC. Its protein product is CASSLGRAAEQYF.

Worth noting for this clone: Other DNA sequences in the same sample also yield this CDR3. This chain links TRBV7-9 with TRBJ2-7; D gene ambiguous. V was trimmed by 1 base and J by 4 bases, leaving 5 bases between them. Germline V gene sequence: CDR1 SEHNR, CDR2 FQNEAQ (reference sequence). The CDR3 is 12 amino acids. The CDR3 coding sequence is TGTGCCAGCAGCTTAGGCAGTTACGAGCAGTACTTC. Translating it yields CASSLGSYEQYF.

CDR3 amino acids: CAWSNLAGGYNEQFF. The CDR3 DNA reads TGTGCCTGGAGTAATCTAGCGGGAGGGTACAATGAGCAGTTCTTC. The chain carries TRBV30 and TRBJ2-1, with 12 bases fitting TRBD2. Germline loops: CDR1 GTSNPN, CDR2 SVGIG (reference sequence). Trimming removed 2 bases from V and 4 bases from J; junction bases left unmatched: 3. The CDR3 has 15 amino acids.

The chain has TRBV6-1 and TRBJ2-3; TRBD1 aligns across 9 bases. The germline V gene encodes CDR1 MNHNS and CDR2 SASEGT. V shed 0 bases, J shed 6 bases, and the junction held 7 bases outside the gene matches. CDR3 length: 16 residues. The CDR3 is CASSEAGGTGSDTQYF. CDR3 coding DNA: TGTGCCAGCAGTGAAGCTGGGGGGACAGGGAGTGATACGCAGTATTTT.

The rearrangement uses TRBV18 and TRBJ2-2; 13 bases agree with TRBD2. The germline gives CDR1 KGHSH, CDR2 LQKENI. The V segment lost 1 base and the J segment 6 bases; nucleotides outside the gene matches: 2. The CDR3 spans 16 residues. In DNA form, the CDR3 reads TGTGCCAGCTCACCACGGACTAGCGGGAGAGCCGGGGAGCTGTTTTTT. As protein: CASSPRTSGRAGELFF.

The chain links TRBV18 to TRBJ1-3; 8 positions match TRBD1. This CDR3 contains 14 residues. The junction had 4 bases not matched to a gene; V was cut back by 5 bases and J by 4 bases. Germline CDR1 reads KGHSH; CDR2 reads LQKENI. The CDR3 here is CASSRQGRGNTIYF. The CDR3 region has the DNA TGTGCCAGCTCAAGACAGGGGAGAGGAAACACCATATATTTT.

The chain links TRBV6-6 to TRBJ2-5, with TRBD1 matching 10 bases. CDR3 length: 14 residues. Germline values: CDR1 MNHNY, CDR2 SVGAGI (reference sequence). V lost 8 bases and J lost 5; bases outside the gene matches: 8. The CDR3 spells CASSIRDRGETQYF. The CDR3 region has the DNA TGTGCCAGCTCAATCAGGGACAGGGGTGAGACCCAGTACTTC.

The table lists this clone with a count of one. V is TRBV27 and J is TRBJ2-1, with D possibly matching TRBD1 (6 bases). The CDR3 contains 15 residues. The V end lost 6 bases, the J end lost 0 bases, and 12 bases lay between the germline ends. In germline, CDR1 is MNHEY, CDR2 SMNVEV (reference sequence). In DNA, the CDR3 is TGTGCCAGCAGCTTGGACAGCCTCTCCTACAATGAGCAGTTCTTC. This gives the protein CASSLDSLSYNEQFF.

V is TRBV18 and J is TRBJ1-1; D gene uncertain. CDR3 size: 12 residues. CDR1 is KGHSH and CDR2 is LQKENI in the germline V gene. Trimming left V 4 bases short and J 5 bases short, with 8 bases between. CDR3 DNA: TGTGCCAGCTCACTTAGGAGGACTGAAGCTTTCTTT. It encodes CASSLRRTEAFF.

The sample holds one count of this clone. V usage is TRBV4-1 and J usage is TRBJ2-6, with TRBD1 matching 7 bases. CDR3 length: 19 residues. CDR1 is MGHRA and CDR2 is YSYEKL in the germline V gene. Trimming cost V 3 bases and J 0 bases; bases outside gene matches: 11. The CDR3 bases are TGCGCCAGCAGCCAGCCCAACATGACAGGGACCTCTGGGGCCAACGTCCTGACTTTC. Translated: CASSQPNMTGTSGANVLTF.